This T cell receptor (beta chain) was observed in a study of shared clonotypes between healthy human individuals (dated by TCRdb to the early 2020s). At the level of the whole study: A few men and a couple of women, aged 18 to 49 years, made up the cohort. To increase sequencing depth and limit assay-specific biases, TCR repertoire library preparation and sequencing were carried out by different laboratories using diverse techniques. Between about 0.94 and 10 billion PBMCs per donor were obtained by leukapheresis. To estimate repertoire size and how much clonotypes are shared between individuals, the study performed deep sequencing of blood TCR repertoires from roughly five healthy adults. Per donor, three plates each were used for CD4 naive and CD4 memory, two for CD8 naive, and one for CD8 memory. Summary of the overall study and its limitations: Naive subsets generally had larger estimated clonotype richness than memory subsets. Roughly 5% of naive CD4, around 3.5% of naive CD8, around 2.3% of memory CD4, and 0.4% of memory CD8 clonotypes were shared across several donors. Because the study included a small number of donors, the genetic and exposure-history diversity represented was limited. Rarefaction of sorted-subset datasets indicated incomplete sequencing despite the large sequencing depth. Compared with non-shared clonotypes, clonotypes shared by all four sorted-subset donors had higher generation probabilities. Based on pairwise subsampling, the degree of clonotype sharing among donors was expected to be affected by sequencing depth. Sampling was restricted to blood, and TCR repertoires in tissues likely differ from the TCR repertoires found in blood.

TCR CDR3 regions were amplified from genomic DNA by multiplex PCR using the deep immunoSEQ assay. Genomic DNA extracted from each cell subset was distributed evenly over all wells of several immunoSEQ 96-well plates, and each plate served as one replicate. For sorted subsets, roughly 200 ng of genomic DNA, equivalent to roughly 33,000 T cell genomes, went into each replicate PCR. Purified libraries were quantified with a Qubit 3.0 fluorometer, sized on a Bioanalyzer 2100, and re-quantified with the KAPA Library Quantification kit. Each immunoSEQ 96-well plate was sequenced on its own single-read 150-cycle Illumina NextSeq 550 flow cell. The published analysis was carried out like this. Because the immunoSEQ output held only junctional sequences and lacked quality scores, the filtering could not match the filtering applied to full-length reads. To assign V/J genes and CDR3, sequences were annotated against IMGT germline references using PyIR, a Python wrapper for IgBLAST v1.9. Reads were removed for weak V/J assignments (E-value above 1e-6), missing CDR3, stop codons, out-of-frame junctions, or ambiguous translated residues. V3J clonotypes were defined by identical inferred V gene, J gene, and CDR3 amino acid sequence. Percentage overlap between repertoires was computed as shared unique clonotypes divided by the size of the smaller repertoire. RTK rarefaction, the Chao1 estimator, and Recon v2.1 estimates of unobserved clonotypes were used to assess repertoire richness. Generation probabilities were computed with OLGA for all TCRbeta clonotypes obtained by the gDNA method from several donors. TCRdb holds this immuneACCESS table with in-frame rearrangements only. Some clones are missing; in checked studies, unresolved V genes explain under half, and the rest has no known cause. D and trimming were read from the DNA, whereas the V and J calls and clone size are those reported in that table. A total of 2 million or so clones appear in this sample, 85% to 95% of them only once. The ten largest account for under 0.15% of the sample.

In its sample, this clone was seen once. No cognate antigen has been identified for it. No much larger clone exists at a distance of one base, and base qualities are not known. The donors were healthy, HIV-negative adults with no recently reported acute infections or vaccinations. All donors were Caucasian adults living in Nashville, Tennessee, USA. CD4+ T cells were enriched by magnetic negative selection, after which naive cells were positively selected on CD45RA and the negative fraction was taken as the memory subset. After blood collection by leukapheresis, PBMCs were isolated using Ficoll-Histopaque density gradient centrifugation and then cryopreserved in the vapor phase of liquid nitrogen. Purity and quantity of every magnetically sorted T cell population were checked by analytical flow cytometry. Genomic DNA was isolated from each sorted fraction and quantified by UV absorbance on a Nanodrop 2000c.

At the junction V is shortened by 2 bases and J by 0 bases, with 11 bases in between. The germline V gene encodes CDR1 KGHSH and CDR2 LQKENI. The CDR3 starts with the cysteine, ends with the phenylalanine, and has 15 residues. Solely the CDR3 DNA is kept, with 45 bases framed from the first base. Rearrangement joined TRBV18 to TRBJ2-7; a confident D gene designation cannot be given. Sequencing was carried out using naive CD4+ T cells sorted from blood. The sample's cell subset or site label is to be understood as: CD45RA+ positively selected. The TCR originated in a man younger than 30 in good health. For the CDR3, the sequence is CASSPTQATSYEQYF. In nucleotide form, the sequence is TGTGCCAGCTCACCAACTCAAGCTACCTCCTACGAGCAGTACTTC.